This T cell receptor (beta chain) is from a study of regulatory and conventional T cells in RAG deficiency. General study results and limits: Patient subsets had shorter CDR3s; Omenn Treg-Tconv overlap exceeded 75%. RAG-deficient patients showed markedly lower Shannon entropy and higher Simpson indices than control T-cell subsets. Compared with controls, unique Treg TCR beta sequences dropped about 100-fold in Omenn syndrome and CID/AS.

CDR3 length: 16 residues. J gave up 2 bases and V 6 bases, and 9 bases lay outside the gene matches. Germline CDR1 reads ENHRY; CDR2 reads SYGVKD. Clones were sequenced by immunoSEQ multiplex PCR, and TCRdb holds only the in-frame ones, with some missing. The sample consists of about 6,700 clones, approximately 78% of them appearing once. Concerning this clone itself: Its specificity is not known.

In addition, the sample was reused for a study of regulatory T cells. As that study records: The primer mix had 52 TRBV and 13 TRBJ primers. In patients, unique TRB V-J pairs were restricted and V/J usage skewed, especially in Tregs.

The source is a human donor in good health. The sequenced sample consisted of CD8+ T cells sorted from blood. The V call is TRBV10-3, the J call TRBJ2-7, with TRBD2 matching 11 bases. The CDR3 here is CAISPSGGLNTYEQYF. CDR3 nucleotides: TGTGCCATCAGCCCTAGCGGGGGGCTGAATACCTACGAGCAGTACTTC.